Listed here are 19 T cell receptor beta chains from one sample, sequenced in a study of spatial heterogeneity in lung cancer. The time point was: sample taken at primary tumor resection. These receptors are not linked to any known antigen. Notes on the study in general: Counts of expanded intratumoral alpha and beta TCRs tracked tumor mutation counts.

TCRdb re-analysed the 5' RACE reads in MiXCR, keeping a single row per CDR3 protein. This sample has approximately 18,000 distinct CDR3 sequences; 5.8% occur once, and the top ten carry around 10%. The material sequenced was lung tumor tissue, taken at surgery. These receptors all stem from a female donor with early-stage non-small cell lung cancer.

Ten or more counts support this clonotype. This beta chain is off target for a library built for alpha chains, so its abundance means little. Here the CDR3 reads CSVESYNEQFF. CDR3 coding DNA: TGCAGCGTTGAGTCCTACAATGAGCAGTTCTTC. V is TRBV29-1 and J is TRBJ2-1; D remains ambiguous. Germline-derived CDR1 and CDR2 are SQVTM and ANQGSEA. Trimming took 3 bases from V and 1 from J, leaving 1 base between them. There are 11 residues in the CDR3.

As to this clonotype: This beta chain was picked up by a library intended for alpha chains and is off target, so its count carries little meaning. This chain joins TRBV20-1 and TRBJ2-7, with 7 bases identical to TRBD1. Trimming removed 3 bases from V and 6 bases from J; junction bases left unmatched: 11. Germline CDR1 and CDR2: DFQATT and SNEGSKA (reference sequence). This CDR3 has 14 residues. CDR3 sequence (DNA): TGCAGTGCTAGCCCGACAGGGCATCAGGCCGAGCAGTACTTC. Amino acids: CSASPTGHQAEQYF.

This clonotype turned up a few times. This beta chain came through as a stray read in a library set up for alpha chains, and its size says little. This chain connects TRBV6-6 to TRBJ2-1, with D unclear. With 0 bases removed from V and 6 bases from J, the gap between germline ends came to 15 bases. This CDR3 has 16 residues. The germline V gene has CDR1 MNHNY and CDR2 SVGAGI (reference sequence). The CDR3 is CASSYSYLEPFNEQFF. Here the CDR3 DNA reads TGTGCCAGCAGTTACTCGTATCTAGAGCCCTTCAATGAGCAGTTCTTC.

This clonotype was detected many times. The size of this beta chain means little, since it is a stray read in a library made for alpha chains. The CDR3 region has the DNA TGTGCCAGCAGCTTAGACAGGGGGGACGAGCAGTACTTC. The encoded protein is CASSLDRGDEQYF. The chain is built from TRBV7-7 and TRBJ2-7; TRBD1 matches at 8 bases. The CDR3 consists of 13 residues. V gave up 1 base and J gave up 5 bases; unmatched junction bases: 1. CDR1 is SSHAT, CDR2 FNYEAQ, per germline (reference sequence).

As concerns this clonotype: Since it is a stray read in a library aimed at alpha chains, this beta chain has a size that is not meaningful. CDR3 DNA: TGTGCCAGCAGCGACGGAACCTCTAGGGGCTCCTACGAGCAGTACTTC. Translating it yields CASSDGTSRGSYEQYF. The rearrangement links TRBV9 to TRBJ2-7; weak D call: TRBD1 (5 bases). Germline V gene lookup returns CDR1 SGDLS and CDR2 YYNGEE. With 3 bases removed from V and 0 bases from J, the gap between germline ends came to 16 bases. The CDR3 is 16 amino acids.

This clonotype was seen repeatedly, ten times or more. This beta chain is off target for a library built for alpha chains, so its abundance means little. This rearrangement joins TRBV9 to TRBJ2-3; weak D call: TRBD2 (5 bases). Looked up from germline, CDR1 is SGDLS and CDR2 is YYNGEE. The CDR3 is 15 amino acids. The V end was cut by 3 bases, the J end by 0 bases, with 11 bases between. DNA of the CDR3: TGTGCCAGCAGCGACGGGGTTCTGAGCACAGATACGCAGTATTTT. This codes for CASSDGVLSTDTQYF. The complete variable domain, with remaining parts taken from reference TRBV9 and TRBJ2-3, reads DSGVTQTPKHLITATGQRVTLRCSPRSGDLSVYWYQQSLDQGLQFLIQYYNGEERAKGNILERFSAQQFPDLHSELNLSSLELGDSALYFCASSDGVLSTDTQYFGPGTRLTVL.

At least ten counts were recorded for this clonotype. With the library built for alpha chains, this beta chain is off target and its frequency is not meaningful. The chain carries TRBV10-3 and TRBJ2-1; maybe TRBD2 (7 bases). CDR3 size: 16 residues. Germline V lookup: CDR1 ENHRY, CDR2 SYGVKD. V shed 0 bases and J shed 6 bases, with 15 bases lying between them. In nucleotides, the CDR3 is TGTGCCATCAGTGAGTCGAGGGGGGGCATAGGCAATGAGCAGTTCTTC. Its translation: CAISESRGGIGNEQFF.

Remarks on this clonotype: The library was built for alpha chains, so this beta chain is an off-target read and its size means little. This chain uses TRBV20-1 with TRBJ2-1; a possible D gene is TRBD2 (6 bases). CDR1 is DFQATT, CDR2 SNEGSKA, per germline (reference sequence). V lost 2 bases to trimming and J lost 8 bases, with 13 bases between them. The CDR3 has 13 amino acids. CDR3 nucleotide sequence: TGCAGTGCTAGAAAACAAGCTAGCGATGAGCAGTTCTTC. It is translated as CSARKQASDEQFF.

This clonotype was picked up many times. As an off-target read in a library built for alpha chains, this beta chain has a frequency of little significance. The chain joins TRBV28 to TRBJ2-2, with TRBD1 matching over 7 bases. V shed 6 bases, J shed 0 bases, and the junction held 4 bases outside the gene matches. Germline values: CDR1 MDHEN, CDR2 SYDVKM. The length of the CDR3 is 15 residues. The DNA for the CDR3 is TGTGCCAGCAGATCGGGACAGCCGAACACCGGGGAGCTGTTTTTT. Translated: CASRSGQPNTGELFF.

This clonotype was picked up many times. In a library made to pick up alpha chains, this beta chain is a stray read with a size that means little. The rearrangement links TRBV29-1 to TRBJ2-5; D is unresolved. CDR3 length equals 13 residues. From germline, CDR1 is SQVTM and CDR2 ANQGSEA. V was clipped by 4 bases and J by 0 bases, with 9 bases between them. The CDR3 loop reads CSVGLGDQETQYF. Here the CDR3 DNA reads TGCAGCGTTGGACTCGGAGACCAAGAGACCCAGTACTTC. Using reference TRBV29-1 and TRBJ2-5 for the parts outside the CDR3, the full variable domain is SAVISQKPSRDICQRGTSLTIQCQVDSQVTMMFWYRQQPGQSLTLIATANQGSEATYESGFVIDKFPISRPNLTFSTLTVSNMSPEDSSIYLCSVGLGDQETQYFGPGTRLLVL.

The sample holds many counts of this clonotype. The library was prepared for alpha chains; this beta chain is a stray read, so its frequency means little. The genes are TRBV11-2 and TRBJ2-2; 8 bases are a match to TRBD2. Trimming took 4 bases from V and 2 from J; bases not matched to a gene: 6. Germline V gives CDR1 SGHAT, CDR2 FQNNGV. This CDR3 region has 16 residues. CDR3 sequence: CASSSLSGTNTGELFF. In nucleotides, the CDR3 is TGTGCCAGCAGCTCCCTTAGCGGGACCAACACCGGGGAGCTGTTTTTT.

This clonotype was counted ten times or more. In a library made to pick up alpha chains, this beta chain is a stray read with a size that means little. V gene TRBV27 combines with J gene TRBJ1-1; 7 bases fit TRBD1. The CDR3 loop spans 16 amino acids. The trim removed 1 base at V and 0 bases at J, leaving 5 bases unmatched. From germline, CDR1 is MNHEY and CDR2 SMNVEV (reference sequence). DNA of the CDR3: TGTGCCAGCAGTTTATGGACAGGAGGGATGAACACTGAAGCTTTCTTT. Translating it yields CASSLWTGGMNTEAFF.

This clonotype was recorded many times. The library was built for alpha chains, so this beta chain is an off-target read and its size means little. This chain joins TRBV10-3 and TRBJ2-3; D remains ambiguous. This CDR3 has 14 amino acids. Germline V gene lookup returns CDR1 ENHRY and CDR2 SYGVKD. Trimming shortened V by 7 bases and J by 0 bases, and 11 bases separated the two germline ends. CDR3 bases: TGTGCCATCACAGACGGGCGGAGCACAGATACGCAGTATTTT. Residues: CAITDGRSTDTQYF.

This clonotype was observed many times. The library was designed around alpha chains, so this beta chain is a stray read whose abundance carries little weight. V and J are TRBV5-1 and TRBJ2-1; 9 nucleotides agree with TRBD1. Germline CDR1 reads SGHRS; CDR2 reads YFSETQ. The CDR3 spans 15 residues. With 5 bases clipped from V and 5 bases from J, the junction kept 8 bases outside the gene matches. CDR3 protein: CASSPGTGSDNEQFF. CDR3 coding DNA: TGCGCCAGCAGTCCCGGGACAGGGAGCGACAATGAGCAGTTCTTC. Based on the CDR3 plus reference TRBV5-1 and TRBJ2-1, the full variable domain is KAGVTQTPRYLIKTRGQQVTLSCSPISGHRSVSWYQQTPGQGLQFLFEYFSETQRNKGNFPGRFSGRQFSNSRSEMNVSTLELGDSALYLCASSPGTGSDNEQFFGPGTRLTVL.

This clonotype was counted only a few times. The size of this beta chain means little, since it is a stray read in a library made for alpha chains. The chain couples TRBV19 to TRBJ2-5; D is perhaps TRBD2 (6 bases). The CDR3 is 13 residues long. V lost 4 bases, J lost 4 bases, and 10 bases lay in between. Germline assignment: CDR1 LNHDA and CDR2 SQIVND (reference sequence). CDR3 in DNA: TGTGCCAGTAGTACCGGGAGAGGAGAGACCCAGTACTTC. Translation: CASSTGRGETQYF.

Many counts were recorded for this clonotype. This beta chain turned up in a library designed for alpha chains; as an off-target read, its abundance says little. The V gene is TRBV7-2, the J gene TRBJ2-4; D is unclear. Germline V gene data show CDR1 as SGHTA and CDR2 as FQGNSA. This CDR3 is built from 14 residues. Between the trimmed V and J ends, which lost 0 bases and 8 bases, there was a span of 11 bases. CDR3 protein: CASSLAGRVDIQYF. The CDR3 nucleotides read TGTGCCAGCAGCTTAGCTGGCCGGGTTGACATTCAGTACTTC.

This clonotype showed up many times. Because the library targeted alpha chains, this beta chain is an off-target read whose size means little. V and J are TRBV29-1 and TRBJ2-1, with D perhaps TRBD1 or TRBD2 (5 bases each). V dropped 0 bases and J dropped 7 bases, with 22 bases sitting between them. This CDR3 comprises 17 residues. Germline CDR1 SQVTM, CDR2 ANQGSEA. The CDR3 region is CSVEEGVGKTYDNEQFF. The CDR3 DNA is TGCAGCGTTGAAGAGGGGGTAGGGAAGACCTACGATAATGAGCAGTTCTTC.

This clonotype was seen many times. Because this beta chain is a stray read in a library intended to capture alpha chains, its abundance should not be given much weight. This sequence joins TRBV25-1 and TRBJ1-1; TRBD1 matches 7 bases. Germline values: CDR1 MGHDK, CDR2 SYGVNS. The CDR3 is 14 amino acids. Trimming at V came to 6 bases and at J to 4 bases, leaving 8 bases not matched to a gene. CDR3 DNA sequence: TGTGCCAGCAGAGAGACAGGGTTCGGCACTGAAGCTTTCTTT. As protein: CASRETGFGTEAFF.

This clonotype has a count of ten or more. With the library built for alpha chains, this beta chain is off target and its frequency is not meaningful. The rearrangement uses TRBV5-1 and TRBJ1-1; D possibly corresponds to TRBD1 (6 bases). The V and J ends lost 4 bases and 5 bases respectively, with 15 bases between them. The CDR3 has 14 residues. CDR1 is SGHRS and CDR2 is YFSETQ in the germline V gene. Here the CDR3 DNA reads TGCGCCAGCAGCGTAGGGGGGACGAGGACTGAAGCTTTCTTT. Encoded protein: CASSVGGTRTEAFF.